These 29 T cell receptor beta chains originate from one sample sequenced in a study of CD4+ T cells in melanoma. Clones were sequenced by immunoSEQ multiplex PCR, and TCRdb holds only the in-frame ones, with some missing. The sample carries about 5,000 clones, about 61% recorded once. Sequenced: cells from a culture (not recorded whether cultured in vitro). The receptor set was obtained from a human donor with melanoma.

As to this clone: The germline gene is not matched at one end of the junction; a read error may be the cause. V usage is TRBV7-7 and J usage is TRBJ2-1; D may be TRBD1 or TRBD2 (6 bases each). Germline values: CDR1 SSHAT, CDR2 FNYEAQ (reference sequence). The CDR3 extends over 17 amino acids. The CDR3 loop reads CASSPSLGGGKYNEQFF. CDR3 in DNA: TGTGCTAGCAGCCCCTCACTCGGGGGCGGGAAATACAATGAGCAGTTCTTC.

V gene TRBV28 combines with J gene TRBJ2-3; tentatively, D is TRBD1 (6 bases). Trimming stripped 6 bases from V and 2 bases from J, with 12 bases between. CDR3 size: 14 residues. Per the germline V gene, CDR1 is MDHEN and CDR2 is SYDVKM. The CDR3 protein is CASSPGTNTDTQYF. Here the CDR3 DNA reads TGTGCCAGCAGCCCCGGGACAAACACAGATACGCAGTATTTT.

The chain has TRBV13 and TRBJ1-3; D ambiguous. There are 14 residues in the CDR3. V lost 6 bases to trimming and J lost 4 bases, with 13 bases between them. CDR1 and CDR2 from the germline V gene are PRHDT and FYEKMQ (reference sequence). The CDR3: CASRAAGSGNTIYF. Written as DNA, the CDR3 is TGTGCCAGCAGGGCCGCTGGGTCGGGAAACACCATATATTTT. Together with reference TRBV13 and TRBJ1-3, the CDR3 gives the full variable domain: AAGVIQSPRHLIKEKRETATLKCYPIPRHDTVYWYQQGPGQDPQFLISFYEKMQSDKGSIPDRFSAQQFSDYHSELNMSSLELGDSALYFCASRAAGSGNTIYFGEGSWLTVV.

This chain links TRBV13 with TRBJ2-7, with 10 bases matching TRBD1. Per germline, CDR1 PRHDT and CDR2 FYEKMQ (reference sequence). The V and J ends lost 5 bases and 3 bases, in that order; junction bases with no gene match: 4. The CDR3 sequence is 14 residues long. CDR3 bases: TGTGCCAGCAGCCCCTGGGACAGGGGCTACGAGCAGTACTTC. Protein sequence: CASSPWDRGYEQYF.

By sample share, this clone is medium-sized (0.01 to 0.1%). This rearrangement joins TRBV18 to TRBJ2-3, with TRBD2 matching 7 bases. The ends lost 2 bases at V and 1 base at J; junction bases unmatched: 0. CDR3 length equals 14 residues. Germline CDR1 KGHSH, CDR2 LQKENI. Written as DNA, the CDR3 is TGTGCCAGCTCACCAGGGAGGGGCACAGATACGCAGTATTTT. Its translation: CASSPGRGTDTQYF.

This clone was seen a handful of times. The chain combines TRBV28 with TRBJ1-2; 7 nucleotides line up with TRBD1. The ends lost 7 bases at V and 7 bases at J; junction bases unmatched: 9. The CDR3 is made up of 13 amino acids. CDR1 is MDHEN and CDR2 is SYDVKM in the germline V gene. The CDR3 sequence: CASTGQRASGYTF. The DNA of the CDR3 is TGTGCCAGCACGGGACAGAGGGCTAGTGGCTACACCTTC.

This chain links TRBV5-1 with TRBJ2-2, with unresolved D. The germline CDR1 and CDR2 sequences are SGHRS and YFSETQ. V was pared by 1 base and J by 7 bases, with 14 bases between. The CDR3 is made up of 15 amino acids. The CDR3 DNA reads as TGCGCCAGCAGCTTGATCCAATCTCGGAACGGGGAGCTGTTTTTT. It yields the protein CASSLIQSRNGELFF.

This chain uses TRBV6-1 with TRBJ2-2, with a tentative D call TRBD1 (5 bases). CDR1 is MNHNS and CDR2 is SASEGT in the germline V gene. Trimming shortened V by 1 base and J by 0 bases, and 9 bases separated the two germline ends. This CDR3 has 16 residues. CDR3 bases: TGTGCCAGCAGTGAAGGGTACAGGACGAACACCGGGGAGCTGTTTTTT. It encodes CASSEGYRTNTGELFF.

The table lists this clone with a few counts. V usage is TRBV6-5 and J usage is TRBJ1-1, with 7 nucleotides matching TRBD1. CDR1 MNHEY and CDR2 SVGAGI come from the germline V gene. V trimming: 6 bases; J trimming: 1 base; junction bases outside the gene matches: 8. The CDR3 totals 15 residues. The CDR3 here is CASRKVEGANTEAFF. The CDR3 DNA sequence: TGTGCCAGCAGGAAGGTGGAGGGGGCGAACACTGAAGCTTTCTTT.

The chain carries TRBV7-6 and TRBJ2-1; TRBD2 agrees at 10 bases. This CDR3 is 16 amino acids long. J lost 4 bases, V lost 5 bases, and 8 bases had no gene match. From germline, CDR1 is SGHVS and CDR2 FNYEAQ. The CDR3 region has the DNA TGTGCCAGCAGCCCAAGCGGGGGGGCCAGTTACAATGAGCAGTTCTTC. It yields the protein CASSPSGGASYNEQFF.

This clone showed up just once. The DNA of the CDR3 is TGTGCTAGTGGTTTAGGGGACAGGGGCGCTGGAAACACCATATATTTT. Translated, it gives CASGLGDRGAGNTIYF. The genes are TRBV12-5 and TRBJ1-3; 10 bases are a match to TRBD1. This CDR3 has 16 amino acids. In germline, CDR1 is LGHNT, CDR2 FRNRAP. V was clipped by 3 bases and J by 2 bases; unmatched bases: 4.

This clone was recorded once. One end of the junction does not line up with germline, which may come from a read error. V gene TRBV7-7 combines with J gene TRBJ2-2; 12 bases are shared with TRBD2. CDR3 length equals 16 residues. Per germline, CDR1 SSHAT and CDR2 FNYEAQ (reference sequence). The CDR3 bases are TGTGCTAGCAGCGCTACTAGCGGGGGGTACACCGGGGAGCTGTTTTTT. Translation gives CASSATSGGYTGELFF. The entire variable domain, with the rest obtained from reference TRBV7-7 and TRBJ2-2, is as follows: GAGVSQSPRYKVTKRGQDVTLRCDPISSHATLYWYQQALGQGPEFLTYFNYEAQPDKSGLPSDRFSAERPEGSISTLTIQRTEQRDSAMYRCASSATSGGYTGELFFGEGSRLTVL.

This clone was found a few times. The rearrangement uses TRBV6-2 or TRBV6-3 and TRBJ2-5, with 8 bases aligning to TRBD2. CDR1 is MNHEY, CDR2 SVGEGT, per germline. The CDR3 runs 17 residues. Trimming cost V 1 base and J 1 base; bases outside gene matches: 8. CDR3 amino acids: CASSYLPGLVTQETQYF. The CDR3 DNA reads TGTGCCAGCAGTTACTTACCGGGACTAGTAACCCAAGAGACCCAGTACTTC.

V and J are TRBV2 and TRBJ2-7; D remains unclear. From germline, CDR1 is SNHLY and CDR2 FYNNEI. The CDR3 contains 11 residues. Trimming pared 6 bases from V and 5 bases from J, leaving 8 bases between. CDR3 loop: CASSQYNEQYF. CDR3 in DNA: TGTGCCAGCAGCCAATATAACGAGCAGTACTTC. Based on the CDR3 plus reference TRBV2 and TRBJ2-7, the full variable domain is EPEVTQTPSHQVTQMGQEVILRCVPISNHLYFYWYRQILGQKVEFLVSFYNNEISEKSEIFDDQFSVERPDGSNFTLKIRSTKLEDSAMYFCASSQYNEQYFGPGTRLTVT.

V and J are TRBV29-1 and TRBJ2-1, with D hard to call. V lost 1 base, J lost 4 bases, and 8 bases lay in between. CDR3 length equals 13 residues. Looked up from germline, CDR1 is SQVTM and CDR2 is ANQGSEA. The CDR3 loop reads CSVEGNSYNEQFF. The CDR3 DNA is TGCAGCGTTGAAGGAAACAGTTACAATGAGCAGTTCTTC.

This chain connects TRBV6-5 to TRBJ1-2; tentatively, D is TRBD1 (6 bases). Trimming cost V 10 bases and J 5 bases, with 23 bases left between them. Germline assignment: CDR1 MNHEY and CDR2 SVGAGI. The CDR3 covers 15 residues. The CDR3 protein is CATSSPNREAYGYTF. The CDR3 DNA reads TGTGCCACCTCAAGCCCCAACAGGGAAGCTTATGGCTACACCTTC.

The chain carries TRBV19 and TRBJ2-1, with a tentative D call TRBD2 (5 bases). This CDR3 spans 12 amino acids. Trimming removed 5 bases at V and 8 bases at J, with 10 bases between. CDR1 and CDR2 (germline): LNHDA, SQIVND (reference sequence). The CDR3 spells CASSVRDYEQFF. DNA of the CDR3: TGTGCCAGTAGTGTACGGGATTATGAGCAGTTCTTC.

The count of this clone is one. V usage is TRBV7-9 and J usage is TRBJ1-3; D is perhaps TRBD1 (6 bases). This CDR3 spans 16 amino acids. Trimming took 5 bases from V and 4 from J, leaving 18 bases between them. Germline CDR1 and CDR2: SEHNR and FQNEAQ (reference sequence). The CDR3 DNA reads TGTGCCAGCAGCGATCGGGACACCACACCAGGAAACACCATATATTTT. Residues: CASSDRDTTPGNTIYF.

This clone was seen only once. In DNA, the CDR3 is TGTGCCACTGGCAGGGGGTTGGGAAACACCATATATTTT. It is translated as CATGRGLGNTIYF. V is TRBV24-1 and J is TRBJ1-3; TRBD1 aligns across 7 bases. V lost 10 bases and J lost 4; bases outside the gene matches: 6. This CDR3 is built from 13 residues. In germline, CDR1 is KGHDR, CDR2 SFDVKD.

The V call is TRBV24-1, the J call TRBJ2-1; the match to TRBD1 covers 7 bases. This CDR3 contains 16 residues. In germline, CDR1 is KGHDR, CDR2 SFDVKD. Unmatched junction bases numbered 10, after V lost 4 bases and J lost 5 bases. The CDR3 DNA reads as TGTGCCACCAGTGACCCCGACAGGGTAGGCCACAATGAGCAGTTCTTC. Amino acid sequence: CATSDPDRVGHNEQFF.

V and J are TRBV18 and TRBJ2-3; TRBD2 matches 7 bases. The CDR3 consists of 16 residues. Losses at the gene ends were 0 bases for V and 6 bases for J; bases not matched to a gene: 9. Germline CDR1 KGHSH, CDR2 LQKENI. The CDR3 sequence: CASSPPVSGGRDTQYF. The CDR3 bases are TGTGCCAGCTCACCACCGGTCTCGGGGGGACGCGATACGCAGTATTTT.

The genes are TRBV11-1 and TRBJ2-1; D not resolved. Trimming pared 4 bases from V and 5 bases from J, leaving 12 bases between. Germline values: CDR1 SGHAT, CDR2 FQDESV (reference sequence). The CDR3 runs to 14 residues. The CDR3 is CASSSGNNHNEQFF. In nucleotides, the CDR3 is TGTGCCAGCAGCTCAGGTAATAACCACAATGAGCAGTTCTTC.

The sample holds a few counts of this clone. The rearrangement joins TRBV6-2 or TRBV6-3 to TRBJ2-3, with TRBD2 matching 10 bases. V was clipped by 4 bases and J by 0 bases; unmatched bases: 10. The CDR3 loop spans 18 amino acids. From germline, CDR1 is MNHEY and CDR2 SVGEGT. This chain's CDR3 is CASSSPGLARISTDTQYF. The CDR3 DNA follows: TGTGCCAGCAGTTCGCCGGGACTAGCGAGGATAAGCACAGATACGCAGTATTTT.

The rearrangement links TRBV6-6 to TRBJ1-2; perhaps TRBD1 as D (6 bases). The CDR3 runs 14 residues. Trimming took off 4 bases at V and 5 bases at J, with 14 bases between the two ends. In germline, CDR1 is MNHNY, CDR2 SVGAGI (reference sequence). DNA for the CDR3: TGTGCCAGCAGTTCAGGACAGTCCTTTTATGGCTACACCTTC. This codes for CASSSGQSFYGYTF.

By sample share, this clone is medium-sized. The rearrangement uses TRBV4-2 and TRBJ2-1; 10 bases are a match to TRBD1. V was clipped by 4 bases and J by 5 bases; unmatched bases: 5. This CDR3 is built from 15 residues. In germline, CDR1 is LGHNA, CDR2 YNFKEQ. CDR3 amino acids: CASSPRTGGDNEQFF. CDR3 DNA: TGTGCCAGCAGCCCTCGGACAGGGGGAGACAATGAGCAGTTCTTC.

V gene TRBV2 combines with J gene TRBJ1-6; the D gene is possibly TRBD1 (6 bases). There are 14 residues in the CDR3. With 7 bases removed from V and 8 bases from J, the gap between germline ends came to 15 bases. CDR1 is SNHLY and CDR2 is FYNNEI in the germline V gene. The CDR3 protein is CASTMGGSHSPLHF. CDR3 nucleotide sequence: TGTGCCAGCACCATGGGGGGCTCGCATTCACCCCTCCACTTT.

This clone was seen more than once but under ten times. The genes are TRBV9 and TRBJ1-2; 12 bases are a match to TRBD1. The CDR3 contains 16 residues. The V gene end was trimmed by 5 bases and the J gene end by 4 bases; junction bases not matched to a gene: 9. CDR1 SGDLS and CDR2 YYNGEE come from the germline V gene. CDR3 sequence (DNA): TGTGCCAGCAGTTCAACCGGGACAGGGGGCCCCTATGGCTACACCTTC. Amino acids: CASSSTGTGGPYGYTF.

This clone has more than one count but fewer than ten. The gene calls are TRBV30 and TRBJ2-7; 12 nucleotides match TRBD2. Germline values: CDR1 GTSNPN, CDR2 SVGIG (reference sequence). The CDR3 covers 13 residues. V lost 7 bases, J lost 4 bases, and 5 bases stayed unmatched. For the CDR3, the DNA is TGTGCCTCGACTAGCGGGGGTCGTTACGAGCAGTACTTC. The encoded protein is CASTSGGRYEQYF. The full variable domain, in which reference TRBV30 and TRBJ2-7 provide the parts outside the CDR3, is SQTIHQWPATLVQPVGSPLSLECTVEGTSNPNLYWYRQAAGRGLQLLFYSVGIGQISSEVPQNLSASRPQDRQFILSSKKLLLSDSGFYLCASTSGGRYEQYFGPGTRLTVT.

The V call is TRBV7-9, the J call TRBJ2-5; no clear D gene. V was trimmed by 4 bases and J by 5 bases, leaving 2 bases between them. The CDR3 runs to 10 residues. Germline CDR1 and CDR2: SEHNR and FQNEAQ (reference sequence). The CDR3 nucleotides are TGTGCCAGCAGCTCGGAGACCCAGTACTTC. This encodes CASSSETQYF.